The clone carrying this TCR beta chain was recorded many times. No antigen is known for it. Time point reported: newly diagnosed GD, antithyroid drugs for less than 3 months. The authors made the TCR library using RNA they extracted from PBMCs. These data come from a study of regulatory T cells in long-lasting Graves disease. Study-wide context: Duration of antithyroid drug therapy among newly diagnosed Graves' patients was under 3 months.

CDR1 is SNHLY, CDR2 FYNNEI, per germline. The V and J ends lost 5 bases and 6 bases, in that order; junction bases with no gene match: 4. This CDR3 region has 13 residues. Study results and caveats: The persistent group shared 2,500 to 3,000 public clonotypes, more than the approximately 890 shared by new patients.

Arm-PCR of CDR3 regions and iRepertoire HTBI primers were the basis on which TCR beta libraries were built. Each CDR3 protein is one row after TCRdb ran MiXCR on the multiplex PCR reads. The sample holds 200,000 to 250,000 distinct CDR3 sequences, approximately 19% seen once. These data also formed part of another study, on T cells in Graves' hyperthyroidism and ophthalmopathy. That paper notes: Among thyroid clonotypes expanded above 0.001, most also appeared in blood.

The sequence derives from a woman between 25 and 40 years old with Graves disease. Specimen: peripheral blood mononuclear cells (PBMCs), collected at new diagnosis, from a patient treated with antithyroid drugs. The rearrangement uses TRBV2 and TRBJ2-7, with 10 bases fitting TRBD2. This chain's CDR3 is CASSSGGASEQYF. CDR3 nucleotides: TGTGCCAGCAGTAGCGGGGGGGCCAGCGAGCAGTACTTC. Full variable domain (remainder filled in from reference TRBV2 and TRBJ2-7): EPEVTQTPSHQVTQMGQEVILRCVPISNHLYFYWYRQILGQKVEFLVSFYNNEISEKSEIFDDQFSVERPDGSNFTLKIRSTKLEDSAMYFCASSSGGASEQYFGPGTRLTVT.